The entry below describes one T cell receptor (beta chain). The data originate from a study of blood T cell repertoires in COVID-19. Study-wide background: The United States, Italy and Spain supplied acute and convalescent COVID-19 samples. The cDNA or gDNA used as material had been derived from T cells, B-cell-depleted T cells, or PBMCs.

The germline gives CDR1 LNHDA, CDR2 SQIVND (reference sequence). Trimming at V came to 7 bases and at J to 0 bases, leaving 3 bases not matched to a gene. CDR3 length: 15 residues. Authors' methods: The authors estimated nucleated cell counts from reference gene primer amplification. Repertoires were generated with immunoSEQ multiplex PCR, while TCRdb's copy carries only in-frame clones and drops some. Clone size and V and J calls were adopted from that table, with D and trimming inferred from the DNA. The table includes roughly 150,000 clones, about 88% detected once. V gene TRBV19 combines with J gene TRBJ1-5, with 10 positions matching TRBD1. The sequencing sample was made of peripheral blood. The source is a woman in her sixties or seventies with acute or convalescent COVID-19. The CDR3 DNA reads as TGTGCCAGTAATTGGGACAGGGGTAGCAATCAGCCCCAGCATTTT. Protein: CASNWDRGSNQPQHF.